Reported below is one T cell receptor (beta chain). Its antigen is not yet known. The record has no base qualities; no much larger clone is one base away. The data are from a study of CD8+CD57+ T cells in acquired aplastic anemia (dated by TCRdb to 2017 to 2018). Context from the whole study: DNA extracted from sorted CD4+ and CD8+ cells had a mean of approximately 3.4 ug, with a range of about 0.18 to 27.4 ug. Mean read counts for healthy donor samples were 8.5 million to 10.8 million for CD4+ cells and around 11 million for CD8+ cells.

Genomic DNA was used as template for profiling of TCR beta VDJ combinations and CDR3 sequences. TCR repertoire sequencing was run on an Illumina HiSeq 2000. The authors' analysis ran thus. Repertoires were assessed using TRBV/TRBJ rearrangement plots, CDR3 size and DJ length profiles, and Simpson's diversity index. Whichever DNA sequence was most abundant in the deep sequencing data was defined as the immunodominant clone. CDR3 amino acid sequences were checked for sharing across subjects and were also compared against the VDJdb database and published repertoires. Using fastp at Q25 and MiXCR, TCRdb reprocessed the public reads and kept productive beta chains. Every distinct CDR3 protein forms one entry, paired with its most common genes and DNA. These V and J calls derive from TCRdb rather than the authors' analysis. In this sample the table shows around 230,000 distinct CDR3 sequences, approximately 57% of which occur a single time. Of the sample, approximately 32% is held by the ten largest clones.

Paper-wide results and their limitations: Around 27 CD8+ CDR3 sequences were found in both patients and controls but appeared to be highly expressed in patients and within the immunodominant clones of the patients. No significant difference in CD8+ Simpson's diversity was found between patients and healthy controls (P=0.060).

The study deep-sequenced TCR repertoires of sorted CD4+ and CD8+ blood T cells from severe aplastic anemia patients and healthy subjects. Ficoll-Paque density gradient centrifugation was used to isolate peripheral blood mononuclear cells. CD4+ and CD8+ T cells were sorted by FACS or magnetic beads before DNA extraction. Via the germline V gene, CDR1 is WSHSY and CDR2 SAAADI. Reading from cysteine to phenylalanine, the CDR3 counts 16 amino acids. The entry retains the CDR3 DNA only, 48 bases that are in frame from base 1. The V end loses 2 bases and the J end loses 0 bases, and a stretch of 8 bases separates them.

This TCR was recovered from a human donor in good health. The chain was built from TRBV10-2 and TRBJ2-6; the D gene cannot be resolved reliably. The sequencing sample was made of sorted CD4+, CD8+, or CD8+CD57+ T cells (not recorded which) from PBMCs. The nucleotide sequence reads as follows: TGCGCCAGCAGTGAGAATGCAGGCTCTGGGGCCAACGTCCTGACTTTC. Its translation is CASSENAGSGANVLTF.